These T cell receptor beta chains were read from a single sample in a study of PD-1 blockade in classical Hodgkin lymphoma. Sequencing was performed with immunoSEQ multiplex PCR; in TCRdb, only in-frame clones are kept and a portion is missing. The sample lists around 28,000 clones; around four fifths were seen once. This material consisted of peripheral blood mononuclear cells (PBMCs), taken before the second cycle of nivolumab. The receptors here all came from a human donor with classical Hodgkin lymphoma. The CDR3 runs from the conserved cysteine through the conserved F or W. Each record gives: D gene, J gene, clone size, V gene, CDR3 protein, CDR3 DNA. D genes are given only for firm matches. A clone size is listed for some rows: how often the clone was seen (once, few, many), or a class if it is expanded.

.	TRBJ1-5	.	TRBV6-1	CASSFRANQPQHF	TGTGCCAGCAGTTTTAGGGCCAATCAGCCCCAGCATTTT
.	TRBJ2-2	.	TRBV7-2	CASSIQGLNTGELFF	TGTGCCAGCAGCATACAGGGCCTGAACACCGGGGAGCTGTTTTTT
.	TRBJ2-7	.	TRBV20-1	CSAREGLEQYF	TGCAGTGCTAGAGAGGGGTTGGAGCAGTACTTC
.	TRBJ2-1	once	TRBV30	CAWNKGHPWGEQFF	TGTGCCTGGAATAAAGGACACCCTTGGGGTGAGCAGTTCTTC
.	TRBJ1-1	.	TRBV2	CASNSNTEAFF	TGTGCCAGCAATTCGAACACTGAAGCTTTCTTT
TRBD1	TRBJ1-2	.	TRBV4-1	CASSQLTGDYGYTF	TGCGCCAGCAGCCAACTGACAGGGGACTATGGCTACACCTTC
.	TRBJ1-2	.	TRBV29-1	CSVATGQGHGYTF	TGCAGCGTTGCTACGGGACAAGGTCATGGCTACACCTTC
.	TRBJ2-3	once	TRBV19	CASSIKWGASTDTQYF	TGTGCCAGTAGTATTAAATGGGGGGCCAGCACAGATACGCAGTATTTT
TRBD1	TRBJ2-2	.	TRBV28	CASRQGVNTGELFF	TGTGCCAGCCGGCAGGGGGTGAACACCGGGGAGCTGTTTTTT
.	TRBJ1-6	.	TRBV28	CASSFSLVGSPLHF	TGTGCCAGCAGTTTTTCGCTCGTTGGCTCACCCCTCCACTTT
.	TRBJ2-5	.	TRBV9	CASGETQYF	TGTGCCAGCGGCGAGACCCAGTACTTC
.	TRBJ1-1	few	TRBV7-6	CASSALNTEAFF	TGTGCCAGCAGCGCGTTAAACACTGAAGCTTTCTTT
.	TRBJ1-1	.	TRBV9	CASSVGGTGWTEAFF	TGTGCCAGCAGCGTAGGGGGGACGGGGTGGACTGAAGCTTTCTTT
.	TRBJ1-6	.	TRBV7-2	CASSSEGRHNSPLHF	TGTGCCAGCAGCTCAGAGGGACGGCATAATTCACCCCTCCACTTT
.	TRBJ2-1	.	TRBV4-2	CASSQDGGEGGDEQFF	TGTGCCAGCAGCCAAGATGGGGGAGAGGGCGGGGATGAGCAGTTCTTC
TRBD1	TRBJ1-2	.	TRBV5-4	CASSSLTGLYGYTF	TGTGCCAGCAGCTCGCTGACAGGGCTCTATGGCTACACCTTC
.	TRBJ2-1	.	TRBV5-1	CASSLDLYYNEQFF	TGCGCCAGCAGCCTTGACTTGTACTACAATGAGCAGTTCTTC
.	TRBJ2-3	.	TRBV4-2	CASSHSGNLEADTQYF	TGTGCCAGCAGCCACTCCGGGAACCTGGAAGCAGATACGCAGTATTTT
.	TRBJ2-2	.	TRBV6-5	CASSYSGGGELFF	TGTGCCAGCAGTTACTCAGGGGGAGGGGAGCTGTTTTTT
TRBD1	TRBJ1-1	.	TRBV27	CASSKTGTEAFF	TGTGCCAGCAGTAAGACAGGGACTGAAGCTTTCTTT
.	TRBJ2-6	.	TRBV4-2	CASSQGRSGANVLTF	TGTGCCAGCAGCCAAGGTCGCTCTGGGGCCAACGTCCTGACTTTC
.	TRBJ1-1	.	TRBV7-7	CASSLGQNTEAFF	TGTGCTAGCAGCTTGGGACAGAACACTGAAGCTTTCTTT
.	TRBJ1-5	.	TRBV19	CASSPATDSNQPQHF	TGTGCCAGTAGCCCCGCGACAGATAGCAATCAGCCCCAGCATTTT
TRBD2	TRBJ2-1	.	TRBV28	CASSLYGREAEQFF	TGTGCCAGCAGTTTGTACGGGAGGGAGGCTGAGCAGTTCTTC
.	TRBJ1-1	.	TRBV10-3	CAITPVGQGHTEAFF	TGTGCCATCACCCCCGTCGGGCAGGGCCACACTGAAGCTTTCTTT
.	TRBJ2-3	.	TRBV18	CASSPRDPRDGTDTQYF	TGTGCCAGCTCACCGCGGGACCCTAGGGATGGGACAGATACGCAGTATTTT
TRBD2	TRBJ2-3	.	TRBV5-4	CASSFPGGQADTQYF	TGTGCCAGCAGCTTCCCGGGGGGGCAGGCAGATACGCAGTATTTT
.	TRBJ2-6	.	TRBV7-2	CASSRAAGAGANVLTF	TGTGCCAGCAGCCGTGCCGCAGGGGCTGGGGCCAACGTCCTGACTTTC
TRBD1	TRBJ1-2	.	TRBV28	CASSLSTGGFSYGYTF	TGTGCCAGCAGTTTATCGACAGGGGGGTTTAGCTATGGCTACACCTTC
.	TRBJ2-5	few	TRBV4-2	CASSQANRVVQETQYF	TGTGCCAGCAGCCAAGCGAACAGGGTGGTCCAAGAGACCCAGTACTTC
.	TRBJ1-2	few	TRBV7-2	CASSTRWGRDGYTF	TGTGCCAGCAGCACGAGATGGGGGAGGGATGGCTACACCTTC
.	TRBJ1-2	.	TRBV11-3	CASSFQTGTGYTF	TGTGCCAGCAGCTTCCAAACAGGGACAGGCTACACCTTC
TRBD1	TRBJ2-3	.	TRBV6-6	CASSSGQGPNTQYF	TGTGCCAGCAGTTCAGGACAGGGCCCGAATACGCAGTATTTT
.	TRBJ2-7	.	TRBV19	CASSSGLGEWEQYF	TGTGCCAGTAGTTCAGGACTGGGGGAATGGGAGCAGTACTTC
.	TRBJ1-6	.	TRBV6-1	CASSEPAYNSPLHF	TGTGCCAGCAGTGAACCCGCTTATAATTCACCCCTCCACTTT
.	TRBJ2-3	.	TRBV5-1	CASSLAVGANTDTQYF	TGCGCCAGCAGCTTGGCAGTCGGGGCGAACACAGATACGCAGTATTTT
.	TRBJ1-6	once	TRBV6-1	CASRTNSPLHF	TGTGCCAGCAGGACCAATTCACCCCTCCACTTT